A selection of T cell receptor delta chains follows, all from one sample in a study of Vδ1+ human thymocytes. TCRdb ran CATT on the multiplex PCR reads. This sample has approximately 19,000 delta-chain clones; 7% to 8.5% occur once, and the top ten carry 0.8% to 1%. The sample consisted of Vdelta1+ gamma-delta thymocytes from the thymus. These TCRs come from a child less than two years old who had congenital heart surgery. The CDR3 runs from the conserved cysteine through the conserved F or W. A D gene is named only where the DNA matches it firmly. Part of the rows lack a size; the others show once, few, many or a class for expanded clones.

TRDV1,.,TRDJ1,TRDD3,CALGECYPSPLYWGTHLDKLIF,TGTGCTCTTGGGGAATGCTATCCGTCTCCTCTGTACTGGGGGACCCACCTGGATAAACTCATCTTT
TRDV1,few,TRDJ1,.,CALGELSALTPGGRIYRRTDKLIF,TGTGCTCTTGGGGAACTATCGGCCCTAACGCCCGGGGGACGAATTTATAGGAGGACCGATAAACTCATCTTT
TRDV1,few,TRDJ1,.,CALGTEAPFLRPWGYGGYNTDKLIF,TGTGCTCTTGGGACCGAAGCGCCCTTCCTACGGCCATGGGGATATGGGGGATACAACACCGATAAACTCATCTTT
TRDV1,few,TRDJ1,TRDD3,CALGELLHSLGWGIRSGTDKLIF,TGTGCTCTTGGGGAACTGCTACACTCTCTGGGCTGGGGGATACGATCAGGCACCGATAAACTCATCTTT
TRDV1,few,TRDJ1,.,CALGVLTDKLIF,TGTGCTCTTGGGGTCCTCACCGATAAACTCATCTTT
TRDV1,few,TRDJ1,TRDD3,CALSLRDETYWGFPVYTDKLIF,TGTGCTCTTTCTCTCCGAGATGAAACCTACTGGGGGTTCCCCGTGTACACCGATAAACTCATCTTT
TRDV1,few,TRDJ1,TRDD3,CALGVRTGGYPYTDKLIF,TGTGCTCTTGGGGTCCGAACTGGGGGATACCCGTACACCGATAAACTCATCTTT
TRDV1,.,TRDJ1,TRDD3,CALGNYGPFLTRTGGYEGTDKLIF,TGTGCTCTTGGGAACTATGGGCCGTTCCTTACTCGTACTGGGGGATACGAAGGAACCGATAAACTCATCTTT
TRDV1,.,TRDJ1,TRDD3,CALGGPLLRPLGAHTDKLIF,TGTGCTCTTGGGGGGCCCTTACTACGACCCCTGGGGGCACACACCGATAAACTCATCTTT
TRDV1,few,TRDJ1,TRDD2,CALGELRTSYRKGRLIF,TGTGCTCTTGGGGAACTTAGGACTTCCTACCGTAAGGGGAGACTCATCTTT
TRDV1,.,TRDJ1,.,CALGDSVWGSAQAPVELIF,TGTGCTCTTGGGGACTCCGTTTGGGGATCCGCCCAGGCCCCTGTAGAACTCATCTTT
TRDV1,.,TRDJ1,TRDD3,CALGELLKNPTGGYLYTDKLIF,TGTGCTCTTGGGGAACTTTTGAAGAACCCGACTGGGGGATACCTTTACACCGATAAACTCATCTTT
TRDV1,few,TRDJ1,TRDD3,CALGEALPTLGDTSYTDKLIF,TGTGCTCTTGGGGAAGCCCTTCCTACTCTGGGGGATACCTCTTACACCGATAAACTCATCTTT
TRDV1,.,TRDJ1,.,CALGELGLISGDKLIF,TGTGCTCTTGGGGAACTGGGGCTTATTTCCGGCGATAAACTCATCTTT
TRDV1,few,TRDJ1,TRDD3,CARVLTAYWGIRRTDKLIF,TGTGCTCGGGTTCTAACCGCGTACTGGGGGATACGCCGCACCGATAAACTCATCTTT
TRDV2,few,TRDJ3,TRDD3,CACDSSRTGGYSSSWDTRQMFF,TGTGCCTGTGACTCCTCACGGACTGGGGGATACTCCAGCTCCTGGGACACCCGACAGATGTTTTTC
TRAV29/DV5,medium-sized,TRDJ1,.,CAANSTFSRIPDKLIF,TGTGCAGCAAATTCTACTTTTTCGCGGATACCCGATAAACTCATCTTT
TRDV1,.,TRDJ1,TRDD3,CALGHPYPDTRVTDKLIF,TGTGCTCTTGGTCACCCATATCCGGATACGCGGGTCACCGATAAACTCATCTTT
TRDV1,.,TRDJ2,TRDD3,CALGDRGQYWGSPLTAQLFF,TGTGCTCTTGGGGACCGAGGGCAGTACTGGGGGTCTCCTTTGACAGCACAACTCTTCTTT
TRDV2,medium-sized,TRDJ1,.,CACDSRLEPKLIF,TGTGCCTGTGACTCGAGGCTGGAGCCGAAACTCATCTTT
TRDV1,few,TRDJ2,TRDD3,CALGEPILPPVGDTLTAQLFF,TGTGCTCTTGGGGAACCCATCCTTCCCCCCGTGGGGGATACTTTGACAGCACAACTCTTCTTT
TRDV1,few,TRDJ1,TRDD3,CALGEPRSGGAYTDKLIF,TGTGCTCTTGGGGAGCCCCGAAGTGGGGGAGCTTACACCGATAAACTCATCTTT
TRDV1,few,TRDJ1,TRDD3,CALGEPPVLGDKLIF,TGTGCTCTTGGGGAACCCCCCGTACTGGGGGATAAACTCATCTTT
TRDV1,few,TRDJ1,.,CALGPPPSYVLGDPLYTDKLIF,TGTGCTCTTGGGCCCCCCCCTTCCTACGTACTGGGGGACCCTTTATACACCGATAAACTCATCTTT
TRDV1,.,TRDJ1,.,CALGGRLGDTDKLIF,TGTGCTCTTGGGGGAAGACTCGGGGACACCGATAAACTCATCTTT
TRDV1,few,TRDJ1,.,CALGEAIIPTYAGDKRGTDKLIF,TGTGCTCTTGGGGAGGCAATTATTCCTACTTATGCTGGGGATAAAAGAGGCACCGATAAACTCATCTTT
TRDV1,few,TRDJ1,.,CALGHPFEVPVLLYTDKLIF,TGTGCTCTTGGGCACCCTTTTGAAGTACCCGTACTTCTGTACACCGATAAACTCATCTTT
TRDV1,.,TRDJ1,TRDD3,CALGERHFPQSTGGYQGADKLIF,TGTGCTCTTGGGGAACGACATTTTCCCCAGAGTACTGGGGGATACCAGGGGGCCGATAAACTCATCTTT
TRDV1,few,TRDJ1,TRDD3,CALGDPPTSGDTRIPTDKLIF,TGTGCTCTTGGGGACCCCCCTACTTCTGGGGATACGCGTATCCCCACCGATAAACTCATCTTT
TRDV1,few,TRDJ1,TRDD3,CALGELVFLLGDDKGDVDKLIF,TGTGCTCTTGGGGAACTAGTATTCCTACTGGGGGACGATAAGGGGGATGTCGATAAACTCATCTTT
TRDV1,.,TRDJ1,TRDD3,CALGERRYPSVLGDGYTDKLIF,TGTGCTCTTGGGGAACGACGGTACCCTTCCGTACTGGGGGATGGGTACACCGATAAACTCATCTTT
TRDV1,.,TRDJ1,TRDD3,CALGESPKWGIRYYTDKLIF,TGTGCTCTTGGGGAAAGCCCTAAGTGGGGGATACGTTACTACACCGATAAACTCATCTTT
TRDV1,few,TRDJ1,.,CALGEFFPTMVRGGYTDKLIF,TGTGCTCTTGGGGAATTTTTCCCTACGATGGTACGGGGGGGGTACACCGATAAACTCATCTTT
TRDV1,.,TRDJ1,TRDD3,CALGELPSYWGTYTDKLIF,TGTGCTCTTGGGGAACTGCCCTCCTACTGGGGGACCTACACCGATAAACTCATCTTT
TRDV2,few,TRDJ1,TRDD3,CACVFNGGYAHPKLIF,TGTGCCTGTGTTTTTAATGGGGGATACGCCCACCCCAAACTCATCTTT
TRDV1,.,TRDJ1,.,CALGTSFPSVLGRPDKLIF,TGTGCTCTTGGGACTTCCTTCCCTTCCGTACTGGGGAGACCCGATAAACTCATCTTT
TRDV1,.,TRDJ1,TRDD2,CALGEPFFLLGDHTDKLIF,TGTGCTCTTGGGGAACCTTTCTTCCTACTGGGAGACCACACCGATAAACTCATCTTT
TRDV1,.,TRDJ2,TRDD2,CALGACFLPLTAQLFF,TGTGCTCTTGGGGCATGCTTCCTACCATTAACAGCACAACTCTTCTTT
TRDV1,few,TRDJ1,TRDD3,CALGELTGGFITDKLIF,TGTGCTCTTGGGGAACTAACTGGGGGATTTATCACCGATAAACTCATCTTT
TRDV1,.,TRDJ1,TRDD3,CALGHCGFLLGDTNPYTDKLIF,TGTGCTCTTGGCCACTGCGGGTTCCTACTGGGGGATACAAATCCGTACACCGATAAACTCATCTTT
TRDV1,.,TRDJ1,TRDD3,CALGELDPLGWGIHLYTDKLIF,TGTGCTCTTGGGGAACTAGACCCCTTAGGCTGGGGGATACATCTATACACCGATAAACTCATCTTT
TRDV1,.,TRDJ1,TRDD3,CAFGDPTGGPYTDKLIF,TGTGCTTTTGGGGACCCAACTGGGGGTCCGTACACCGATAAACTCATCTTT
TRDV1,few,TRDJ1,.,CALGEVPSYWGINRIPDKLIF,TGTGCTCTTGGGGAAGTGCCTTCCTACTGGGGGATCAACAGGATACCCGATAAACTCATCTTT
TRDV1,few,TRDJ1,TRDD3,CALGEPILQPGGFQTDKLIF,TGTGCTCTTGGGGAACCAATCCTTCAACCTGGGGGATTTCAGACCGATAAACTCATCTTT
TRDV1,few,TRDJ1,TRDD3,CALGELGFDPNYWGITICKLIF,TGTGCTCTTGGGGAACTAGGTTTCGACCCTAACTACTGGGGGATTACCATATGTAAACTCATCTTT
TRDV1,few,TRDJ1,.,CALGERFLRDWGPDKLIF,TGTGCTCTTGGGGAGCGCTTCCTACGGGACTGGGGGCCCGATAAACTCATCTTT
TRDV2,.,TRDJ3,.,CACDSYREGMSSWDTRQMFF,TGTGCCTGTGACAGCTACCGTGAGGGGATGAGCTCCTGGGACACCCGACAGATGTTTTTC
TRDV1,.,TRDJ1,.,CALGFSLKKSYTDKLIF,TGTGCTCTTGGGTTCTCATTAAAGAAGTCGTACACCGATAAACTCATCTTT
TRDV1,.,TRDJ1,TRDD3,CALGGHFPAYWGIAGLIF,TGTGCTCTTGGGGGTCACTTCCCCGCCTACTGGGGGATAGCTGGACTCATCTTT
TRDV2,medium-sized,TRDJ2,TRDD3,CACDTGGPRTAQLFF,TGTGCCTGTGACACTGGGGGACCACGAACAGCACAACTCTTCTTT
TRDV2,medium-sized,TRDJ1,TRDD3,CACEGLGDRTDKLIF,TGTGCCTGTGAGGGACTGGGGGACCGTACCGATAAACTCATCTTT
TRDV1,few,TRDJ1,.,CALGELRSYDGGLMYTDKLIF,TGTGCTCTTGGGGAACTTCGTTCCTACGATGGGGGACTCATGTACACCGATAAACTCATCTTT
TRDV1,few,TRDJ1,TRDD3,CALGDLGGGSPSLLGDTLNTDKLIF,TGTGCTCTTGGGGACCTAGGGGGGGGAAGCCCTTCTTTACTGGGGGATACGCTGAACACCGATAAACTCATCTTT